A single sample gave rise to the 22 T cell receptor beta chains below, sequenced in a study of T cell changes during pregnancy in multiple sclerosis. Libraries were prepared by immunoSEQ multiplex PCR; TCRdb keeps only in-frame clonotypes and omits some of them. The sample includes roughly 35,000 clones, 75% to 95% of them seen just once. This sample comprised CD8+ T cells from peripheral blood mononuclear cells, obtained in the first trimester of pregnancy. All receptors come from a female donor with multiple sclerosis, enrolled in a pregnancy study.

This chain connects TRBV27 to TRBJ2-1, with TRBD2 identical over 8 bases. The junction had 11 bases not matched to a gene; V was cut back by 7 bases and J by 3 bases. The CDR3 has 16 amino acids. Germline V gene lookup returns CDR1 MNHEY and CDR2 SMNVEV (reference sequence). In DNA form, the CDR3 reads TGTGCCAGCATCCGATCGGGAGGGCTCTACTACAATGAGCAGTTCTTC. It codes for CASIRSGGLYYNEQFF.

This clone was recorded only once. This sequence joins TRBV27 and TRBJ2-3; 9 bases are shared with TRBD2. CDR3 length: 16 amino acids. Germline V CDR1 and CDR2: MNHEY, SMNVEV (reference sequence). Losses at the gene ends were 8 bases for V and 4 bases for J; bases not matched to a gene: 13. The CDR3: CASSLRAGGSPDTQYF. CDR3 in DNA: TGTGCCAGCTCTCTTCGAGCGGGAGGCTCCCCAGATACGCAGTATTTT.

V is TRBV9 and J is TRBJ1-1; the D gene is possibly TRBD1 (5 bases). The CDR3 length is 12 residues. Germline V gene data show CDR1 as SGDLS and CDR2 as YYNGEE. V gave up 3 bases and J gave up 8 bases, with 11 bases separating them. The CDR3 loop reads CASSDSGLEAFF. CDR3 nucleotide sequence: TGTGCCAGCAGCGACTCGGGACTGGAAGCTTTCTTT.

This chain connects TRBV7-2 to TRBJ2-5; tentative D call: TRBD1 (5 bases). Germline loops: CDR1 SGHTA, CDR2 FQGNSA. V was cut by 0 bases and J by 3 bases, with 5 bases left in between. The CDR3 spans 13 residues. The CDR3 loop is CASSLAREETQYF. CDR3 bases: TGTGCCAGCAGCTTAGCCAGGGAAGAGACCCAGTACTTC.

The chain is built from TRBV11-2 and TRBJ2-2; 10 bases agree with TRBD1. Trimming cost V 4 bases and J 5 bases; bases outside gene matches: 4. Germline values: CDR1 SGHAT, CDR2 FQNNGV. This CDR3 spans 15 amino acids. The CDR3 loop reads CASSWPGQGTGELFF. The CDR3 region has the DNA TGTGCCAGCAGCTGGCCGGGACAGGGGACCGGGGAGCTGTTTTTT.

The CDR3 sequence is CASSLGLAGAAYNEQFF. As DNA, the CDR3 is TGTGCCAGCAGCTTGGGACTAGCGGGAGCAGCCTACAATGAGCAGTTCTTC. J is TRBJ2-1 and V is TRBV5-6; 12 positions agree with TRBD2. Germline V gene lookup returns CDR1 SGHDT and CDR2 YYEEEE. The trim removed 0 bases at V and 2 bases at J, leaving 3 bases unmatched. The CDR3 is 17 amino acids.

The J gene is TRBJ2-3, the V gene TRBV27; 7 bases are a match to TRBD2. CDR3 length equals 16 residues. The germline V gene has CDR1 MNHEY and CDR2 SMNVEV (reference sequence). V lost 3 bases and J lost 0; bases outside the gene matches: 6. The CDR3 spells CASSFRGGGSTDTQYF. The DNA for the CDR3 is TGTGCCAGCAGTTTTCGGGGCGGGGGAAGCACAGATACGCAGTATTTT.

J is TRBJ1-2 and V is TRBV29-1; D possibly corresponds to TRBD1 (6 bases). The CDR3 has 14 residues. From germline, CDR1 is SQVTM and CDR2 ANQGSEA. Trimming removed 1 base from V and 2 bases from J, with 11 bases in between. The CDR3: CSVEGGTGNYGYTF. The CDR3, as DNA: TGCAGCGTTGAAGGAGGCACAGGGAACTATGGCTACACCTTC.

J is TRBJ2-2 and V is TRBV7-3, with 7 bases matching TRBD2. CDR1 SGHTA and CDR2 FQGTGA come from the germline V gene. The CDR3 has 18 residues. After removal of 2 bases from V and 0 bases from J, the junction contained 9 bases not matched to a gene. The CDR3 DNA follows: TGTGCCAGCAGCTTATACCCAGCGGGGAATACGAACACCGGGGAGCTGTTTTTT. As protein: CASSLYPAGNTNTGELFF.

V usage is TRBV2 and J usage is TRBJ1-1; 8 positions match TRBD1. The CDR3 has 13 residues. V lost 10 bases and J lost 5; bases outside the gene matches: 9. Germline CDR1 and CDR2: SNHLY and FYNNEI. Here the CDR3 DNA reads TGTGCCACCCCAGGACAGGGAAGGACTGAAGCTTTCTTT. Amino acid sequence: CATPGQGRTEAFF.

The chain carries TRBV27 and TRBJ1-1; the D gene is possibly TRBD1 (5 bases). Germline values: CDR1 MNHEY, CDR2 SMNVEV (reference sequence). This CDR3 contains 15 residues. Trimming removed 5 bases at V and 1 base at J, with 14 bases between. This CDR3 is CASSREGRTNTEAFF. The CDR3 DNA reads as TGTGCCAGCAGTCGAGAGGGGAGGACGAACACTGAAGCTTTCTTT.

The rearrangement uses TRBV7-9 and TRBJ1-2; D gene ambiguous. The germline V gene has CDR1 SEHNR and CDR2 FQNEAQ (reference sequence). The V and J ends lost 5 bases and 1 base respectively, with 23 bases between them. The CDR3 is 18 amino acids. The CDR3 DNA follows: TGTGCCAGCAGCCGGGAGGGCAGACTCAATTTAGATAACTATGGCTACACCTTC. Residues: CASSREGRLNLDNYGYTF.

The CDR3 DNA follows: TGTGCCAGCAGCTGGCCCGGGACAGGGGGCTCTGGGGCCAACGTCCTGACTTTC. It codes for CASSWPGTGGSGANVLTF. The chain is built from TRBV7-9 and TRBJ2-6; 11 nucleotides agree with TRBD1. Trimming cost V 4 bases and J 0 bases; bases outside gene matches: 5. Germline CDR1 SEHNR, CDR2 FQNEAQ (reference sequence). The CDR3 extends over 18 amino acids.

On this clone: At the DNA level, this CDR3 is encoded by other sequences in the same sample as well. V and J are TRBV29-1 and TRBJ2-7; TRBD1 matches at 9 bases. The ends lost 6 bases at V and 3 bases at J; junction bases unmatched: 6. Germline lookup yields CDR1 SQVTM and CDR2 ANQGSEA. CDR3 size: 13 residues. The CDR3 sequence: CSVEDRGSYEQYF. CDR3 nucleotide sequence: TGCAGCGTCGAGGACAGGGGTAGCTACGAGCAGTACTTC.

This clone has only one observation. The chain carries TRBV5-1 and TRBJ2-7; D perhaps matches TRBD1 (5 bases). The CDR3 runs 13 residues. V was cut by 1 base and J by 1 base, with 6 bases left in between. The V gene's germline CDR1 is SGHRS and CDR2 YFSETQ. The CDR3 DNA reads TGCGCCAGCAGCTTGCGACAGTCCTACGAGCAGTACTTC. It codes for CASSLRQSYEQYF. Drawing the rest from reference TRBV5-1 and TRBJ2-7, the complete variable domain is KAGVTQTPRYLIKTRGQQVTLSCSPISGHRSVSWYQQTPGQGLQFLFEYFSETQRNKGNFPGRFSGRQFSNSRSEMNVSTLELGDSALYLCASSLRQSYEQYFGPGTRLTVT.

The chain has TRBV13 and TRBJ2-7, with TRBD1 matching over 9 bases. The CDR3 runs 14 residues. V was pared by 5 bases and J by 1 base, with 3 bases of the junction left unmatched. CDR1 is PRHDT, CDR2 FYEKMQ, per germline (reference sequence). The CDR3 bases are TGTGCCAGCAGCCCGGACAGGGGATCCTACGAGCAGTACTTC. It specifies CASSPDRGSYEQYF.

The rearrangement joins TRBV5-6 to TRBJ2-5; TRBD2 is a possible D gene (5 bases). Germline V gene data show CDR1 as SGHDT and CDR2 as YYEEEE. V gave up 4 bases and J gave up 7 bases, with 11 bases separating them. The CDR3 runs to 12 residues. The CDR3 coding sequence is TGTGCCAGCAGCGCGGGCATCGGGACCCAGTACTTC. This sequence encodes CASSAGIGTQYF.

The chain recombines TRBV28 with TRBJ1-4; possibly TRBD1 for D (5 bases). CDR3 length: 13 amino acids. Trimming removed 2 bases at V and 5 bases at J, with 6 bases between. CDR1 is MDHEN and CDR2 is SYDVKM in the germline V gene. CDR3 sequence reads: CASSLGGNEKLFF. CDR3 sequence (DNA): TGTGCCAGCAGTTTAGGGGGGAATGAAAAACTGTTTTTT.

The chain employs TRBV7-9 and TRBJ2-7, with D hard to call. Per germline, CDR1 SEHNR and CDR2 FQNEAQ (reference sequence). This CDR3 is 14 amino acids long. V dropped 1 base and J dropped 2 bases, with 9 bases sitting between them. The DNA for the CDR3 is TGTGCCAGCAGCTTAGACGGTTACCCCTACGAGCAGTACTTC. This translates into CASSLDGYPYEQYF.

This clone was counted a single time. The rearrangement uses TRBV28 and TRBJ1-5, with D possibly being TRBD1 (6 bases). Trimming shortened V by 3 bases and J by 4 bases, and 16 bases separated the two germline ends. The germline gives CDR1 MDHEN, CDR2 SYDVKM. CDR3 size: 16 residues. The CDR3 nucleotides read TGTGCCAGCAGTTTCTTGGGGGCGCGAGGAAATCAGCCCCAGCATTTT. Translated: CASSFLGARGNQPQHF.

The chain has TRBV13 and TRBJ1-2; 9 positions match TRBD1. V dropped 4 bases and J dropped 6; count of bases not matched to a gene: 3. The CDR3 is made up of 13 amino acids. From germline, CDR1 is PRHDT and CDR2 FYEKMQ (reference sequence). Here the CDR3 reads CASSSGTGNGYTF. DNA for the CDR3: TGTGCCAGCAGCTCGGGGACAGGGAATGGCTACACCTTC.

The chain recombines TRBV27 with TRBJ2-1; D is undetermined. The V gene's germline CDR1 is MNHEY and CDR2 SMNVEV (reference sequence). The CDR3 has 12 amino acids. The germline V and J ends were trimmed by 6 bases and 8 bases, with 11 bases remaining between them. The CDR3 sequence: CASSLMGDEQFF. The CDR3 DNA sequence: TGTGCCAGCAGCCTAATGGGCGATGAGCAGTTCTTC.